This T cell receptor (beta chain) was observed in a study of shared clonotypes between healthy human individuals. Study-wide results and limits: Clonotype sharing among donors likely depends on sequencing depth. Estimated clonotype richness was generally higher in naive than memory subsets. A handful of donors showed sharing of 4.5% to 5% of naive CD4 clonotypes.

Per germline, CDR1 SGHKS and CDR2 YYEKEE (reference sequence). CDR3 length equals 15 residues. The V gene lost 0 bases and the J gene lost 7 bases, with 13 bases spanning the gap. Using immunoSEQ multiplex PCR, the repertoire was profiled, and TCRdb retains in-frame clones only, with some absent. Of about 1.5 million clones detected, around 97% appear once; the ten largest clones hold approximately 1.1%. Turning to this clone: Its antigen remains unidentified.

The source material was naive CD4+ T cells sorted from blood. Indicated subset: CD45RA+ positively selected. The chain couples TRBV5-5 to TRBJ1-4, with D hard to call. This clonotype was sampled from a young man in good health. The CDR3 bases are TGTGCCAGCAGCTTGGTTTGGCATTCCCTTGAAAAACTGTTTTTT. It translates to CASSLVWHSLEKLFF.